This note documents a single T cell receptor (beta chain) sequence. The germline gives CDR1 SGHDT, CDR2 YYEEEE. Trimming cost V 8 bases and J 1 base, with 12 bases left between them. This CDR3 is built from 13 residues. Here immunoSEQ multiplex PCR was the method, and the copy in TCRdb shows in-frame clones only, minus some. There are around 250,000 clones in the sample; 86% occur only once, and approximately 13% lies in the top ten. This sample was included in a study of blood T cell repertoires in COVID-19. Whole-study context: The samples span acute and convalescent COVID-19 from the United States, Italy and Spain.

This clonotype originated in a man at least 80 years old with acute or convalescent COVID-19. Sample: peripheral blood. The V and J genes are TRBV5-6 and TRBJ1-1; possibly TRBD1 for D (5 bases). The CDR3, as DNA: TGTGCCAGTGCGACAGATACGAACACTGAAGCTTTCTTT. Translated: CASATDTNTEAFF.